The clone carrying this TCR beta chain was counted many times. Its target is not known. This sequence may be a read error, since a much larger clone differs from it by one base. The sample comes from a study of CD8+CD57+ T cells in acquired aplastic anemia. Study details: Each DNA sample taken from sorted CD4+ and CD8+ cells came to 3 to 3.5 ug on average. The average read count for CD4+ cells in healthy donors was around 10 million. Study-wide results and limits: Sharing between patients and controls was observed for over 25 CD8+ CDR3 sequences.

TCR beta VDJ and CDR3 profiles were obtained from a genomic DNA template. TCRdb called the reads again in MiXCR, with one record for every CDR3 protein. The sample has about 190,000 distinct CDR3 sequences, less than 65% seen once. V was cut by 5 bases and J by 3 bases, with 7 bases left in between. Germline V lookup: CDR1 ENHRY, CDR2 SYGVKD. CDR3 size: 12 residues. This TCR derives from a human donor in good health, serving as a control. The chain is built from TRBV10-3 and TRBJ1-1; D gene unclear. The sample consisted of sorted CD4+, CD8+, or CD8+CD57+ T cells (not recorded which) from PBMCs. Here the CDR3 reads CAISKLYTEAFF. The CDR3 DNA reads TGTGCCATCAGTAAGTTGTACACTGAAGCTTTCTTT.